This T cell receptor (beta chain) was captured in a study of metastatic and nonmetastatic thyroid tumors. No treatment had been given to any patient before thyroid surgery. The authors' processing: A distant-metastasis classifier for papillary thyroid cancer was built using CDR3 differences across clinicopathological groups. TCRdb reanalyzed the PCR reads with MiXCR. For this entry, the V and J calls and clone size follow TCRdb and not the study's own pipeline. The table includes under 100,000 clones, around 7.8% detected once. The V gene's germline CDR1 is SGHTA and CDR2 FQGNSA. V lost 3 bases to trimming and J lost 8 bases, with 7 bases between them. This CDR3 has 11 residues. This clone was observed many times.

The receptor was isolated from a female donor with papillary thyroid cancer or a benign thyroid nodule (not recorded which). Some clones in this sample may be carry-over from other donors' samples. This rearrangement joins TRBV7-2 to TRBJ1-1; D call uncertain. The sequenced material came from blood. DNA of the CDR3: TGTGCCAGCAGCTTCTACGAGGAAGCTTTCTTT. It translates to CASSFYEEAFF.